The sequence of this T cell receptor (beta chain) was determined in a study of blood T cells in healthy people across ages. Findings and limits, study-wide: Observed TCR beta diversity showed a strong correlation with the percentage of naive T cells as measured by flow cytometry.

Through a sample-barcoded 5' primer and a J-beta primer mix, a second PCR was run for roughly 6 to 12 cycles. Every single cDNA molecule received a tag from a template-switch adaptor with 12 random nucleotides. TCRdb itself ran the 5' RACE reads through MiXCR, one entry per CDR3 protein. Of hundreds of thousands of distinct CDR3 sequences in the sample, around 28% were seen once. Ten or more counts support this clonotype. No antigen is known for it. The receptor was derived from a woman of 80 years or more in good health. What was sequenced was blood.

This CDR3 reads CASKLGGSSYEQYF. CDR3 DNA sequence: TGTGCCAGCAAATTGGGGGGTAGCTCCTACGAGCAGTACTTC. The gene calls are TRBV28 and TRBJ2-7; possible D gene TRBD2, 6 bases. V lost 7 bases, J lost 0 bases, and 13 bases lay in between. The CDR3 length is 14 residues. Germline V gene lookup returns CDR1 MDHEN and CDR2 SYDVKM. The variable domain in full, completed from reference TRBV28 and TRBJ2-7, reads DVKVTQSSRYLVKRTGEKVFLECVQDMDHENMFWYRQDPGLGLRLIYFSYDVKMKEKGDIPEGYSVSREKKERFSLILESASTNQTSMYLCASKLGGSSYEQYFGPGTRLTVT.